This T cell receptor (beta chain) comes out of a study of blood T cell repertoires in COVID-19. Study information: PBMCs, B-cell-depleted T cells, or T cells were the source of the cDNA or gDNA that made up the material.

Germline assignment: CDR1 KGHDR and CDR2 SFDVKD. Trimming shortened V by 0 bases and J by 2 bases, and 9 bases separated the two germline ends. CDR3 length: 16 amino acids. In the authors' workflow: Amplifying reference gene primers gave estimates of nucleated cell counts. Sequenced by immunoSEQ multiplex PCR; TCRdb stores in-frame clones only, minus some. That table gives V, J and clone size, and the DNA gave D and trimming. The data contain roughly 70,000 clones, 85% to 90% of them singletons. This TCR derives from a middle-aged man with active COVID-19. What was sequenced was peripheral blood. This sequence joins TRBV24-1 and TRBJ2-2, with D tentatively TRBD2 (5 bases). CDR3 sequence: CATSDLVGGNTGELFF. The CDR3 DNA reads TGTGCCACCAGTGATTTGGTAGGAGGTAACACCGGGGAGCTGTTTTTT.